This TCR beta chain was identified during a study of shared clonotypes between healthy human individuals. Overall study context: A few men and two women, aged 18 to 49, were donors.

The run depth of the assay was deep. Here immunoSEQ multiplex PCR was the method, and the copy in TCRdb shows in-frame clones only, minus some. The data hold roughly 520,000 clones, with approximately 95% observed a single time. The CDR3 sequence is 15 residues long. The germline CDR1 and CDR2 sequences are SGHAT and FQNNGV. V was cut by 5 bases and J by 2 bases, with 15 bases left in between. Only Caucasian adults living in Nashville, Tennessee made up the donor group. Regarding this clone: Its antigen is unknown.

Study observations and caveats: Clonotypes shared by all four sorted-subset donors had higher generation probabilities than non-shared clonotypes.

This sequence originates from a woman in her thirties in good health. The rearrangement uses TRBV11-2 and TRBJ1-2, with D unresolved. Material: naive CD4+ T cells sorted from blood. Subset indicated: CD45RA+ positively selected. The CDR3 nucleotides are TGTGCCAGCAGCCCAGCGCCGGGGATAAACTATGGCTACACCTTC. Translation: CASSPAPGINYGYTF.